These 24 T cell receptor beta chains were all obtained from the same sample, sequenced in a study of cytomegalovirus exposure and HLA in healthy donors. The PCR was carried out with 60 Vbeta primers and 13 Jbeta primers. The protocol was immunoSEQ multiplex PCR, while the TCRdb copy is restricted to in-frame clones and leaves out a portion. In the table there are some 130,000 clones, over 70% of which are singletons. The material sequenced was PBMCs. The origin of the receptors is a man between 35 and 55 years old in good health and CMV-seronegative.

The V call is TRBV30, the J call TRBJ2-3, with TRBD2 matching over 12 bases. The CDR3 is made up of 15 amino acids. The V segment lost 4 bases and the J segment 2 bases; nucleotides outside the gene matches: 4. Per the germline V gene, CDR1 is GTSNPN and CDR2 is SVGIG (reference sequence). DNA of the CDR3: TGTGCCTGGAACGGACTAGCGGGGACCACAGATACGCAGTATTTT. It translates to CAWNGLAGTTDTQYF.

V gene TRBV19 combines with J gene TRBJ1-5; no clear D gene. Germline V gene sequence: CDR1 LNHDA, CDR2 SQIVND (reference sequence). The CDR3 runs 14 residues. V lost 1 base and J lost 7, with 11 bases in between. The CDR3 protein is CASSIGGSHQPQHF. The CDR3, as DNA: TGTGCCAGTAGTATAGGAGGGTCTCACCAGCCCCAGCATTTT.

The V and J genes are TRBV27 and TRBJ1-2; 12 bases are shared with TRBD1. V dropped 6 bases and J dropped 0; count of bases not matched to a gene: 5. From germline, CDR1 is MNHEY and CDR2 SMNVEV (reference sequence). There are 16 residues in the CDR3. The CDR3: CASSYGTGGANYGYTF. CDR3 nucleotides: TGTGCCAGCAGCTACGGGACAGGGGGCGCTAACTATGGCTACACCTTC.

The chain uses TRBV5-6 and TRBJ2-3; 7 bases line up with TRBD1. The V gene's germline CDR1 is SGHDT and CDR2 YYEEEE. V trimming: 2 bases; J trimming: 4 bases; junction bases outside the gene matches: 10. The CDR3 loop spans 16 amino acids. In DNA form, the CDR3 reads TGTGCCAGCAGCTTATTTAATCGAGGGGGCGCAGATACGCAGTATTTT. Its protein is CASSLFNRGGADTQYF.

CDR3 sequence (DNA): TGTGCCAGCAGCGGACAGGTCTTGAACGAGCAGTACTTC. Amino acid sequence: CASSGQVLNEQYF. The gene calls are TRBV5-8 and TRBJ2-7; 7 bases are shared with TRBD1. The CDR3 runs to 13 residues. After removal of 4 bases from V and 5 bases from J, the junction contained 6 bases not matched to a gene. Looked up from germline, CDR1 is SGHTS and CDR2 is YDEGEE.

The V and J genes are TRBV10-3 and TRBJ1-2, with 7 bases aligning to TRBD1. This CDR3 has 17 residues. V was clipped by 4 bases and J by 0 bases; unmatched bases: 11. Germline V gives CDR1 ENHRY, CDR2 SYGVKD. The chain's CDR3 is CAISGPPRTGANYGYTF. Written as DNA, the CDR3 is TGTGCCATCAGTGGCCCTCCGAGGACAGGCGCTAACTATGGCTACACCTTC.

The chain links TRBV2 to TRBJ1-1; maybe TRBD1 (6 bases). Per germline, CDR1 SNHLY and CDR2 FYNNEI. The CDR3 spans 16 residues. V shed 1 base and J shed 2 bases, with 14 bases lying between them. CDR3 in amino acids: CASSEGTQGSNTEAFF. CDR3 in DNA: TGTGCCAGCAGTGAAGGGACACAGGGATCCAACACTGAAGCTTTCTTT.

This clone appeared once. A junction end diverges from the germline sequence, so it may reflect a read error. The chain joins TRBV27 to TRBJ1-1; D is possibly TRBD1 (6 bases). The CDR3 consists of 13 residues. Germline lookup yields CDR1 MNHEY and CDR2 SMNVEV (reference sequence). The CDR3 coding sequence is TGTGCCGGCAGTTTAAAGGGGGGGACTGAAGCTTTCTTT. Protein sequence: CAGSLKGGTEAFF.

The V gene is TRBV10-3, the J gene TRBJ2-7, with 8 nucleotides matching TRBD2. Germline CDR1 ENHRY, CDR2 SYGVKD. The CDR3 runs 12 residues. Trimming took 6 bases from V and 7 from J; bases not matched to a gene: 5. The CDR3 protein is CAIRASGPEQYF. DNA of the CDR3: TGTGCCATCAGGGCTAGCGGGCCAGAGCAGTACTTC.

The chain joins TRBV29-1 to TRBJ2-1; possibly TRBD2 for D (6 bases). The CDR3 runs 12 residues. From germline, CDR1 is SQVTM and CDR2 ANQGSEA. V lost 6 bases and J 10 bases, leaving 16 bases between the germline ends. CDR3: CSVRITGGEQFF. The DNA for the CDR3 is TGCAGCGTCCGTATTACAGGAGGGGAGCAGTTCTTC.

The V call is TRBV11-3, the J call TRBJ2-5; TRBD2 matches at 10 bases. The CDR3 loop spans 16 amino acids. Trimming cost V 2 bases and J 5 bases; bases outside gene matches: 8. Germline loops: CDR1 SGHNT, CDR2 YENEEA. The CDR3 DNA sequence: TGTGCCAGCAGCTTAAGGCTAGCGGGGGCGGTGGAGACCCAGTACTTC. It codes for CASSLRLAGAVETQYF.

This chain's CDR3 is CASGDGPKAYGYTF. CDR3 coding DNA: TGTGCCAGCGGAGATGGCCCTAAGGCCTATGGCTACACCTTC. The chain uses TRBV28 and TRBJ1-2; D is unresolved. The CDR3 totals 14 residues. Germline lookup yields CDR1 MDHEN and CDR2 SYDVKM. Trimming removed 8 bases at V and 4 bases at J, with 17 bases between.

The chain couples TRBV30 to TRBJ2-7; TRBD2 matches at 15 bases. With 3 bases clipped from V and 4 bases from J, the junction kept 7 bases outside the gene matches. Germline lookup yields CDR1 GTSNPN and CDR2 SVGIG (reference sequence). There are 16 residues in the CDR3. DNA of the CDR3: TGTGCCTGGAGCCCCGGGACTAGCGGGAGGTCGTACGAGCAGTACTTC. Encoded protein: CAWSPGTSGRSYEQYF.

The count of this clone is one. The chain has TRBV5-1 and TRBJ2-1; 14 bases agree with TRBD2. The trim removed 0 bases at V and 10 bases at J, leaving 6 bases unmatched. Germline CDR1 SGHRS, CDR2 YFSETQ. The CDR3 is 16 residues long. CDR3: CASSLAQTSGRGEQFF. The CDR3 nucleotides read TGCGCCAGCAGCTTGGCCCAGACTAGCGGGAGGGGAGAGCAGTTCTTC.

The CDR3, as DNA: TGTGCCAGCAGTGAACGGACAGGGGGCGAGCAGTACTTC. It specifies CASSERTGGEQYF. The chain is built from TRBV6-1 and TRBJ2-7, with 10 bases identical to TRBD1. The CDR3 is made up of 13 amino acids. V was pared by 2 bases and J by 6 bases, with 1 base of the junction left unmatched. Per germline, CDR1 MNHNS and CDR2 SASEGT.

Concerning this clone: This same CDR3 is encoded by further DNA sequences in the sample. The CDR3 DNA sequence: TGTGCCAGCAGCCCCGGACAGAGACCATCCGAAGCTTTCTTT. It encodes CASSPGQRPSEAFF. The rearrangement links TRBV7-3 to TRBJ1-1, with TRBD1 as a possible D gene (6 bases). Germline V gene lookup returns CDR1 SGHTA and CDR2 FQGTGA. Trimming cost V 5 bases and J 8 bases, with 18 bases left between them. This CDR3 is built from 14 residues.

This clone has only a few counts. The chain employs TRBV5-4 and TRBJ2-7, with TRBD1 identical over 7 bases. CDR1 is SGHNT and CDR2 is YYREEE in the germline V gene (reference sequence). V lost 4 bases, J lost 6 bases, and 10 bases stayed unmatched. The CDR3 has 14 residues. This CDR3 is CASSAPGQSIEQYF. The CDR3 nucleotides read TGTGCCAGCAGCGCACCGGGACAGTCCATCGAGCAGTACTTC.

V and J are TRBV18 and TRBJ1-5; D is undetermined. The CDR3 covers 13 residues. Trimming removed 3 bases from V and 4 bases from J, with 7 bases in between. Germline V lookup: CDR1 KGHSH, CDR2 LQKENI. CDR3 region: CASSPPGNQPQHF. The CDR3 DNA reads TGTGCCAGCTCACCTCCGGGGAATCAGCCCCAGCATTTT.

For the CDR3, the DNA is TGTGCCTGGAGTGCCGACTACGAGGAGCAGTACTTC. This codes for CAWSADYEEQYF. The chain couples TRBV30 to TRBJ2-7; possible D gene TRBD2, 5 bases. CDR1 GTSNPN and CDR2 SVGIG come from the germline V gene (reference sequence). This CDR3 has 12 residues. Trimming shortened V by 1 base and J by 7 bases, and 11 bases separated the two germline ends. Combining the CDR3 with reference TRBV30 and TRBJ2-7 gives the whole variable domain SQTIHQWPATLVQPVGSPLSLECTVEGTSNPNLYWYRQAAGRGLQLLFYSVGIGQISSEVPQNLSASRPQDRQFILSSKKLLLSDSGFYLCAWSADYEEQYFGPGTRLTVT.

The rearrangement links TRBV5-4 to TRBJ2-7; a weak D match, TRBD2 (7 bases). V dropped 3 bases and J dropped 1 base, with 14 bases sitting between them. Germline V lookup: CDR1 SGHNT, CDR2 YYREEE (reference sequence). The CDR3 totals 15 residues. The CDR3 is CASSSRGAGSYEQYF. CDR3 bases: TGTGCCAGCAGCTCACGGGGGGCAGGGTCCTACGAGCAGTACTTC.

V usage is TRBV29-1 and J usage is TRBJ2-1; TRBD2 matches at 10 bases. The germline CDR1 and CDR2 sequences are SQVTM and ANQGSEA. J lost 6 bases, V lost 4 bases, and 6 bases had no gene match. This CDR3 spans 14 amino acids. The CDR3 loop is CSVASGRAFNEQFF. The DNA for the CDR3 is TGCAGCGTTGCCAGCGGGAGGGCCTTCAATGAGCAGTTCTTC.

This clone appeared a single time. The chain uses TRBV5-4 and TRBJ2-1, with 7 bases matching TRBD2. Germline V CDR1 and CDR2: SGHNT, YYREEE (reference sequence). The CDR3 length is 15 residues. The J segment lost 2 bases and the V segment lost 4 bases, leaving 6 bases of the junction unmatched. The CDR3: CASSIRGDPYNEQFF. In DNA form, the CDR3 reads TGTGCCAGCAGCATACGGGGGGACCCCTACAATGAGCAGTTCTTC.

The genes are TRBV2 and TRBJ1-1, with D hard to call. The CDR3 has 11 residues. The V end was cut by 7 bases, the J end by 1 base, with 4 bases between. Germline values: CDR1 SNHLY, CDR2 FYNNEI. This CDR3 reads CASKRNTEAFF. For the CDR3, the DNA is TGTGCCAGCAAGAGGAACACTGAAGCTTTCTTT.

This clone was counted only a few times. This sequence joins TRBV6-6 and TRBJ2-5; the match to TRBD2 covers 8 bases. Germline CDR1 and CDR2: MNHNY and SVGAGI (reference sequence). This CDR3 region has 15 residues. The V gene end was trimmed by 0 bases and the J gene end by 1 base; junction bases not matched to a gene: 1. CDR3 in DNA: TGTGCCAGCAGTTACTCGAGCGGGGGCCAAGAGACCCAGTACTTC. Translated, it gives CASSYSSGGQETQYF.